This is a list of T cell receptor beta chains from one sample in a study of T-cell memory formation after mild COVID-19. TCRdb re-called the 5' RACE reads through MiXCR, storing one row per CDR3 protein. Of 300,000 to 400,000 distinct CDR3 sequences listed, 15% to 20% were seen once; the top ten hold approximately 20%. Sequenced input: PBMCs or a T cell subset sorted from them (not recorded which). These receptors all stem from a man between 18 and 35 years old who had mild COVID-19 (a few samples of this study predate the infection). Cell type and time point are not known. CDR3s include the opening cysteine and the closing phenylalanine or tryptophan. The D gene is left open where the match is weak. Expanded clones are given a class, and other clones once, few, many or no size at all.

abundance,j_gene,v_gene,d_gene,len,CDR3aa,CDR3nt
many,TRBJ2-4,TRBV5-1,TRBD1,15,CASSTMGQGQNIQYF,TGCGCCAGCAGCACCATGGGACAGGGGCAAAACATTCAGTACTTC
few,TRBJ1-2,TRBV6-5,.,14,CASSKNRAADGYTF,TGTGCCAGCAGTAAAAACAGGGCAGCTGATGGCTACACCTTC
many,TRBJ1-2,TRBV18,.,13,CASSPTANYGYTF,TGTGCCAGCTCACCGACAGCAAACTATGGCTACACCTTC
.,TRBJ1-4,TRBV7-2,TRBD1,14,CASSFTGGNEKLFF,TGTGCCAGCAGCTTCACAGGGGGAAATGAAAAACTGTTTTTT
few,TRBJ2-7,TRBV15,TRBD1,14,CATSRPGQVYEQYF,TGTGCCACCAGCAGACCCGGACAGGTCTACGAGCAGTACTTC
.,TRBJ2-3,TRBV4-2,TRBD2,17,CASSQDRTSLSYDTQYF,TGTGCCAGCAGCCAAGACAGGACTAGCTTGTCTTACGATACGCAGTATTTT
.,TRBJ1-5,TRBV18,.,13,CASSPGEGQPQHF,TGTGCCAGCTCCCCGGGGGAGGGACAGCCCCAGCATTTT
many,TRBJ1-1,TRBV24-1,.,13,CATSARRGTEAFF,TGTGCCACCAGTGCGAGGAGAGGGACTGAAGCTTTCTTT
few,TRBJ2-1,TRBV9,TRBD2,16,CASSVAGAGSYNEQFF,TGTGCCAGCAGCGTAGCGGGAGCGGGGTCCTACAATGAGCAGTTCTTC
few,TRBJ2-7,TRBV7-3,TRBD2,14,CASSLQAGAYEQYF,TGTGCCAGCAGCTTGCAAGCGGGGGCCTACGAGCAGTACTTC
.,TRBJ1-5,TRBV4-1,.,13,CASSQVLFEPQHF,TGCGCCAGCAGCCAAGTCTTGTTCGAGCCCCAGCATTTT
many,TRBJ2-1,TRBV4-2,.,18,CASSQEGVSGGTRNEQFF,TGTGCCAGCAGCCAAGAGGGGGTTAGCGGAGGAACGCGGAATGAGCAGTTCTTC
.,TRBJ1-2,TRBV7-9,.,14,CASSLPGVRGGYTF,TGTGCCAGCAGCTTACCAGGCGTGCGGGGAGGCTACACCTTC
many,TRBJ2-7,TRBV12-3/TRBV12-4,.,12,CASSFAEGEQYF,TGTGCCAGCAGTTTCGCGGAGGGCGAGCAGTACTTC
.,TRBJ2-5,TRBV7-6,TRBD2,17,CASSLASERGGMETQYF,TGTGCCAGCAGCTTAGCGTCGGAGCGGGGGGGCATGGAGACCCAGTACTTC
.,TRBJ1-4,TRBV7-6,.,15,CASSLVWGQAGKLFF,TGTGCCAGCAGCCTTGTGTGGGGACAAGCTGGAAAACTGTTTTTT
.,TRBJ2-5,TRBV2,.,16,CASSEAGNVPEETQYF,TGTGCCAGCAGTGAAGCTGGAAACGTACCCGAAGAGACCCAGTACTTC
few,TRBJ1-2,TRBV5-1,.,13,CASSLRGPGGYTF,TGCGCCAGCAGCTTGAGGGGACCTGGAGGCTACACCTTC
few,TRBJ1-2,TRBV18,TRBD1,14,CASSLTDRTYGYTF,TGTGCCAGCTCACTAACGGACAGGACCTATGGCTACACCTTC
.,TRBJ1-5,TRBV7-2,.,17,CASSLNVWQENNQPQHF,TGTGCCAGCAGCTTAAATGTGTGGCAGGAGAACAATCAGCCCCAGCATTTT
few,TRBJ2-5,TRBV15,.,14,CATSRGGGQETQYF,TGTGCCACCAGCAGAGGAGGCGGTCAAGAGACCCAGTACTTC